The next 17 T cell receptor beta chains were all read from a single sample in a study of cytomegalovirus exposure and HLA in healthy donors. The primer mix had 60 Vbeta and 13 Jbeta primers. Sequenced by immunoSEQ multiplex PCR; TCRdb stores in-frame clones only, minus some. The table includes some 150,000 clones, around 73% detected once. The sample consisted of PBMCs. Every receptor here comes from a female donor in good health and CMV-seronegative.

The chain couples TRBV14 to TRBJ2-3, with 8 bases matching TRBD1. Looked up from germline, CDR1 is SGHDN and CDR2 is FVKESK. This CDR3 region has 16 residues. J gave up 1 base and V 1 base, and 4 bases lay outside the gene matches. The DNA of the CDR3 is TGTGCCAGCAGCCAAGGAGGACAGGGTCGCACAGATACGCAGTATTTT. Amino acid sequence: CASSQGGQGRTDTQYF.

This clone occurred a few times. The J gene is TRBJ1-1, the V gene TRBV6-6; 8 positions agree with TRBD1. Germline V gene sequence: CDR1 MNHNY, CDR2 SVGAGI (reference sequence). CDR3 size: 14 residues. J was trimmed by 6 bases and V by 6 bases; bases with no gene match: 9. CDR3 sequence: CASSVTGEGAEAFF. In DNA form, the CDR3 reads TGTGCCAGCAGCGTGACAGGGGAGGGCGCTGAAGCTTTCTTT.

This chain joins TRBV11-2 and TRBJ1-6; D might be TRBD1 (6 bases). The ends were cut back, 4 bases at V and 8 bases at J, with 15 bases in the middle. CDR1 and CDR2 from the germline V gene are SGHAT and FQNNGV. CDR3 length: 15 residues. CDR3 DNA sequence: TGTGCCAGCAGCTCAATCACGAGGACAGATTCACCCCTCCACTTT. Translated: CASSSITRTDSPLHF.

V is TRBV5-1 and J is TRBJ1-1; maybe TRBD1 (5 bases). The germline V and J ends were trimmed by 5 bases and 1 base, with 18 bases remaining between them. CDR3 length: 16 residues. Germline CDR1 and CDR2: SGHRS and YFSETQ. CDR3 nucleotide sequence: TGCGCCAGCAGTTTAGGGCAGGGAGGAGGGAACACTGAAGCTTTCTTT. It is translated as CASSLGQGGGNTEAFF.

The chain combines TRBV9 with TRBJ2-3; weak D call: TRBD1 (5 bases). V lost 3 bases and J lost 5, with 16 bases in between. The length of the CDR3 is 15 residues. Looked up from germline, CDR1 is SGDLS and CDR2 is YYNGEE. The DNA for the CDR3 is TGTGCCAGCAGCGCCGGACATGGGATCATAGATACGCAGTATTTT. Its translation is CASSAGHGIIDTQYF.

Points on this clone: One end of the junction is discordant with germline, which a read error may explain. The V gene is TRBV7-9, the J gene TRBJ1-2; 11 bases map to TRBD1. The CDR3 contains 16 residues. Germline CDR1 is SEHNR and CDR2 is FQNEAQ (reference sequence). Here the CDR3 DNA reads TGTGCCAGCAGTTTAGAGCGGGACAGGGGGTTCTATGGCTACACCTTC. Translation gives CASSLERDRGFYGYTF.

A remark on this clone: A read error may account for a junction end that differs from germline. The chain has TRBV7-7 and TRBJ2-5; a possible D gene is TRBD1 (5 bases). CDR1 SSHAT and CDR2 FNYEAQ come from the germline V gene (reference sequence). The CDR3 is 15 residues long. CDR3 in amino acids: CASSLASGPQETQYF. DNA for the CDR3: TGTGCTAGCAGCTTAGCTTCAGGGCCCCAAGAGACCCAGTACTTC.

The sample holds one count of this clone. The chain is built from TRBV10-3 and TRBJ2-1; 7 nucleotides agree with TRBD1. The CDR3 runs 17 residues. CDR1 and CDR2 (germline): ENHRY, SYGVKD. After removal of 5 bases from V and 7 bases from J, the junction contained 17 bases not matched to a gene. The CDR3 sequence is CAISSRDSLVDPNEQFF. DNA for the CDR3: TGTGCCATCAGTTCTCGGGACAGCCTTGTGGATCCTAATGAGCAGTTCTTC.

This sequence joins TRBV19 and TRBJ2-1; 9 bases agree with TRBD2. Unmatched junction bases numbered 6, after V lost 2 bases and J lost 1 base. CDR1 is LNHDA, CDR2 SQIVND, per germline (reference sequence). The CDR3 sequence is 17 residues long. CDR3 sequence reads: CASSIYSGGSSYNEQFF. CDR3 in DNA: TGTGCCAGTAGTATATACAGCGGGGGGTCTTCCTACAATGAGCAGTTCTTC.

The chain employs TRBV10-1 and TRBJ2-4; 7 nucleotides agree with TRBD1. Germline loops: CDR1 WNHNN, CDR2 SYGVQD (reference sequence). The V segment lost 6 bases and the J segment 1 base; nucleotides outside the gene matches: 9. The CDR3 totals 16 residues. Here the CDR3 reads CASRPRGLLAKNIQYF. The CDR3 DNA is TGCGCCAGCAGGCCAAGGGGGCTCTTGGCCAAAAACATTCAGTACTTC.

The chain joins TRBV27 to TRBJ1-1; 12 positions agree with TRBD1. Germline V lookup: CDR1 MNHEY, CDR2 SMNVEV (reference sequence). The CDR3 loop spans 16 amino acids. Losses at the gene ends were 2 bases for V and 0 bases for J; bases not matched to a gene: 1. The CDR3 here is CASSLGTGGMNTEAFF. The CDR3 DNA reads TGTGCCAGCAGTTTAGGGACAGGGGGCATGAACACTGAAGCTTTCTTT.

The gene calls are TRBV6-6 and TRBJ2-7, with a weak D call TRBD1 (6 bases). The germline CDR1 and CDR2 sequences are MNHNY and SVGAGI (reference sequence). The CDR3 sequence is 15 residues long. The ends were cut back, 3 bases at V and 3 bases at J, with 15 bases in the middle. Here the CDR3 reads CASSYMGARFYEQYF. The CDR3 nucleotides read TGTGCCAGCAGTTATATGGGGGCCCGATTCTACGAGCAGTACTTC.

The V gene is TRBV2, the J gene TRBJ2-3, with D possibly TRBD2 on 6 matching bases. V lost 0 bases, J lost 6 bases, and 13 bases lay in between. Germline CDR1 reads SNHLY; CDR2 reads FYNNEI. CDR3 length equals 15 residues. CDR3: CASSEASGGFDTQYF. Here the CDR3 DNA reads TGTGCCAGCAGTGAAGCATCCGGGGGTTTTGATACGCAGTATTTT.

The chain couples TRBV27 to TRBJ1-4; D is uncertain. This CDR3 has 13 amino acids. V lost 7 bases to trimming and J lost 8 bases, with 14 bases between them. In germline, CDR1 is MNHEY, CDR2 SMNVEV (reference sequence). The CDR3 reads CASTTFSGEKLFF. The CDR3 DNA reads as TGTGCCAGCACCACTTTTTCGGGAGAAAAACTGTTTTTT.

The rearrangement joins TRBV27 to TRBJ1-2, with 7 bases identical to TRBD1. The CDR3 totals 15 residues. Germline CDR1 and CDR2: MNHEY and SMNVEV (reference sequence). The V gene end was trimmed by 5 bases and the J gene end by 5 bases; junction bases not matched to a gene: 11. This CDR3 is CASSASIQGRYGYTF. CDR3 in DNA: TGTGCCAGCAGTGCTTCAATACAGGGGCGATATGGCTACACCTTC.

This rearrangement joins TRBV19 to TRBJ2-1; the match to TRBD2 covers 9 bases. Germline loops: CDR1 LNHDA, CDR2 SQIVND (reference sequence). The CDR3 length is 17 residues. V dropped 6 bases and J dropped 6; count of bases not matched to a gene: 15. CDR3 in amino acids: CASRLAGASQIFNEQFF. The CDR3 DNA reads as TGTGCCAGTAGGTTAGCGGGAGCCTCACAAATATTCAATGAGCAGTTCTTC.

V usage is TRBV6-5 and J usage is TRBJ1-2; D unresolved. V lost 5 bases, J lost 1 base, and 11 bases lay in between. Germline V gives CDR1 MNHEY, CDR2 SVGAGI. The CDR3 runs to 14 residues. CDR3 nucleotide sequence: TGTGCCAGCAGTCGGACTGAAATTAACTATGGCTACACCTTC. This sequence encodes CASSRTEINYGYTF.